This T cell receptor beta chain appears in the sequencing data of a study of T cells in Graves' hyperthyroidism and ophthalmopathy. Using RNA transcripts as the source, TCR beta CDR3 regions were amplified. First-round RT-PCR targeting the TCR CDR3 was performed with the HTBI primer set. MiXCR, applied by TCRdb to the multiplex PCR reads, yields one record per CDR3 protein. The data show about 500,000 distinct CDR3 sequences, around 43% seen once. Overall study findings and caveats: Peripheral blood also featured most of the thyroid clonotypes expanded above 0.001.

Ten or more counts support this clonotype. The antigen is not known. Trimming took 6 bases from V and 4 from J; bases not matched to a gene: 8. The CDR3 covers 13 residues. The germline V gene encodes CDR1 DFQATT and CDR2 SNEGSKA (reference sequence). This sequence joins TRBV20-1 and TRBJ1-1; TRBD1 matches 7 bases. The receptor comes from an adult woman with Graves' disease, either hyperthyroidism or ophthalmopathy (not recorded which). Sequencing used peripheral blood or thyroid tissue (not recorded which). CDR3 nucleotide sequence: TGCAGTGCGGGGGGGACAGAGGGCACTGAAGCTTTCTTT. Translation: CSAGGTEGTEAFF.